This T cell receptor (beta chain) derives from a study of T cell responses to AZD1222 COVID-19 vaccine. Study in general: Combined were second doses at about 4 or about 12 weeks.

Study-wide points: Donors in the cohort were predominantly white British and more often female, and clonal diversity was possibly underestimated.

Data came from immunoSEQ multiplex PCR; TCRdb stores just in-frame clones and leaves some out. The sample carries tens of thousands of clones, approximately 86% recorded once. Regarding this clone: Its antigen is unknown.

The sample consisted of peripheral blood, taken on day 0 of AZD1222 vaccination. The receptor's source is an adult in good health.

The DNA for the CDR3 is TGTGCCATCACATCTGGAAACACCATATATTTT. Translation gives CAITSGNTIYF. The chain combines TRBV2 with TRBJ1-3; D call uncertain. V lost 10 bases, J lost 1 base, and 5 bases lay in between. Germline loops: CDR1 SNHLY, CDR2 FYNNEI. The CDR3 runs 11 residues.